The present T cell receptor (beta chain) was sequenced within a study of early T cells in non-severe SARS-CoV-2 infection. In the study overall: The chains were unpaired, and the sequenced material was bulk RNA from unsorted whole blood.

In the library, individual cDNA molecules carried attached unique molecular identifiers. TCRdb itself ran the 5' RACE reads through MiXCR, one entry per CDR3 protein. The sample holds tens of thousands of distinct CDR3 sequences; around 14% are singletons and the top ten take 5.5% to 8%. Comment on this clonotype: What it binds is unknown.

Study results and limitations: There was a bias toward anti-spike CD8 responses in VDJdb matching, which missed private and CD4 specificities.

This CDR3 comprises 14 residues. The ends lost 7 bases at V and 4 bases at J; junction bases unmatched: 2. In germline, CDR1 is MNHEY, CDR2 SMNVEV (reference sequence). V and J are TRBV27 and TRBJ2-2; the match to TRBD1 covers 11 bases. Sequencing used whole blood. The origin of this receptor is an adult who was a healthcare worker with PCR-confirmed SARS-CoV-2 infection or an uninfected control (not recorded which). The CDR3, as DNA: TGTGCCAGCATGGACAGGGGGCGCACCGGGGAGCTGTTTTTT. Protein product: CASMDRGRTGELFF.